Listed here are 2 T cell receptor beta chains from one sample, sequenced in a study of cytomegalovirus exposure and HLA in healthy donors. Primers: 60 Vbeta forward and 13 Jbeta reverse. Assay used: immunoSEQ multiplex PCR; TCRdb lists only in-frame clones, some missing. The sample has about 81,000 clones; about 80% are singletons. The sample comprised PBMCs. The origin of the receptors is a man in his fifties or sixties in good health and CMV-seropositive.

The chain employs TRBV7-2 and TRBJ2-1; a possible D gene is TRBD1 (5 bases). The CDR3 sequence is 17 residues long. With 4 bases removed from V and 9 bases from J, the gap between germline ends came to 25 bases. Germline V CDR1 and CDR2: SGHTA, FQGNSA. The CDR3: CASSYADTRPREGEQFF. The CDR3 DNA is TGTGCCAGCAGCTATGCTGATACCCGGCCCAGGGAAGGTGAGCAGTTCTTC. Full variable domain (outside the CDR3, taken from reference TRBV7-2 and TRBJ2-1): GAGVSQSPSNKVTEKGKDVELRCDPISGHTALYWYRQSLGQGLEFLIYFQGNSAPDKSGLPSDRFSAERTGGSVSTLTIQRTQQEDSAVYLCASSYADTRPREGEQFFGPGTRLTVL.

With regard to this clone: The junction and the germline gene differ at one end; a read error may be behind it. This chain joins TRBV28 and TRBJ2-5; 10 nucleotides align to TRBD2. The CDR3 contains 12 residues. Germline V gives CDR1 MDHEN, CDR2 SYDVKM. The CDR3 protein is CASSPLAGVPNF. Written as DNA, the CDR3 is TGTGCCAGCAGTCCTCTAGCGGGAGTCCCCAACTTC.